One and the same sample provided the 14 T cell receptor beta chains below, sequenced in a study of T-cell reconstitution after alpha-beta-depleted transplantation in children. Library preparation (for TCRbeta) was performed with unique molecular identifiers. TCRdb analysed the PCR reads with MiXCR anew, one entry per CDR3 protein. The data show around 450,000 distinct CDR3 sequences, 8% to 11% seen once. The sample was PBMCs, taken before TCRalphabeta/CD19-depleted stem cell transplant. All receptors come from a child aged 2 to 10 with inherited bone marrow failure, due to receive a stem cell transplant.

This clonotype was detected many times. The V and J genes are TRBV28 and TRBJ2-1; D uncertain. The germline V gene has CDR1 MDHEN and CDR2 SYDVKM. V lost 7 bases and J 6 bases, leaving 19 bases between the germline ends. The CDR3 runs 15 residues. CDR3: CASNYLVGVSNEQFF. The CDR3 DNA reads TGTGCCAGCAACTATCTCGTAGGAGTCAGCAATGAGCAGTTCTTC. The whole variable domain, filled in from reference TRBV28 and TRBJ2-1, reads DVKVTQSSRYLVKRTGEKVFLECVQDMDHENMFWYRQDPGLGLRLIYFSYDVKMKEKGDIPEGYSVSREKKERFSLILESASTNQTSMYLCASNYLVGVSNEQFFGPGTRLTVL.

The sample holds many counts of this clonotype. The V call is TRBV27, the J call TRBJ2-3; 7 bases are shared with TRBD2. This CDR3 is 16 amino acids long. J was trimmed by 3 bases and V by 4 bases; bases with no gene match: 10. From germline, CDR1 is MNHEY and CDR2 SMNVEV (reference sequence). This CDR3 is CASSSLTSRGTDTQYF. The CDR3 nucleotides are TGTGCCAGCAGTTCTCTGACTAGCAGAGGGACAGATACGCAGTATTTT.

This clonotype was found many times. The V and J genes are TRBV12-3 or TRBV12-4 and TRBJ2-1; the match to TRBD2 covers 9 bases. After removal of 6 bases from V and 14 bases from J, the junction contained 5 bases not matched to a gene. The CDR3 length is 11 residues. This chain's CDR3 is CASRLAGLKFF. The CDR3, as DNA: TGTGCCAGCAGACTAGCGGGTCTTAAGTTCTTC.

There are a few counts of this clonotype. The rearrangement joins TRBV11-2 to TRBJ2-2, with a weak D call TRBD2 (5 bases). This CDR3 is 17 amino acids long. Trimming removed 0 bases from V and 0 bases from J, with 11 bases in between. CDR1 and CDR2 (germline): SGHAT, FQNNGV. The CDR3 loop reads CASSLEGALANTGELFF. DNA for the CDR3: TGTGCCAGCAGCTTAGAGGGAGCGCTAGCGAACACCGGGGAGCTGTTTTTT.

In this sample, this clonotype turned up many times. The CDR3 is CASSPTSGTYEQFF. In DNA form, the CDR3 reads TGTGCCAGCAGTCCGACTAGCGGGACGTATGAGCAGTTCTTC. The chain employs TRBV12-3 or TRBV12-4 and TRBJ2-1, with 11 bases fitting TRBD2. Trimming cost V 5 bases and J 8 bases; bases outside gene matches: 5. The CDR3 is made up of 14 amino acids.

This clonotype was counted at least ten times. J is TRBJ2-1 and V is TRBV9; D unresolved. V lost 0 bases and J lost 1, with 5 bases in between. The CDR3 is 14 amino acids. Germline values: CDR1 SGDLS, CDR2 YYNGEE. The DNA of the CDR3 is TGTGCCAGCAGCGTAGTGGGATCCTACAATGAGCAGTTCTTC. Amino acids: CASSVVGSYNEQFF. The full variable domain, rest sourced from reference TRBV9 and TRBJ2-1, is DSGVTQTPKHLITATGQRVTLRCSPRSGDLSVYWYQQSLDQGLQFLIQYYNGEERAKGNILERFSAQQFPDLHSELNLSSLELGDSALYFCASSVVGSYNEQFFGPGTRLTVL.

The CDR3 reads CASSDSTWTEAFF. CDR3 in DNA: TGTGCCAGCAGTGACAGTACGTGGACTGAAGCTTTCTTT. This chain links TRBV27 with TRBJ1-1, with D possibly matching TRBD1 (5 bases). Trimming removed 5 bases from V and 5 bases from J, with 12 bases in between. The length of the CDR3 is 13 residues. Germline loops: CDR1 MNHEY, CDR2 SMNVEV (reference sequence).

J is TRBJ1-5 and V is TRBV28; no definite D call. The V and J ends lost 4 bases and 4 bases respectively, with 11 bases between them. Germline lookup yields CDR1 MDHEN and CDR2 SYDVKM. CDR3 length: 14 amino acids. CDR3 loop: CASSSPEDNQPQHF. The CDR3 DNA follows: TGTGCCAGCAGTTCTCCAGAGGATAATCAGCCCCAGCATTTT. Full variable domain (missing parts from reference TRBV28 and TRBJ1-5): DVKVTQSSRYLVKRTGEKVFLECVQDMDHENMFWYRQDPGLGLRLIYFSYDVKMKEKGDIPEGYSVSREKKERFSLILESASTNQTSMYLCASSSPEDNQPQHFGDGTRLSIL.

This clonotype was counted ten times or more. The chain joins TRBV4-3 to TRBJ1-3, with a tentative D call TRBD1 (5 bases). The V gene lost 1 base and the J gene lost 6 bases, with 16 bases spanning the gap. The length of the CDR3 is 16 residues. The germline V gene encodes CDR1 LGHNA and CDR2 YSLEER. The CDR3 spells CASSQGWTSSTNTIYF. DNA of the CDR3: TGCGCCAGCAGCCAAGGTTGGACATCTTCGACAAACACCATATATTTT.

Ten or more counts support this clonotype. The chain is built from TRBV12-3 or TRBV12-4 and TRBJ2-5, with D possibly matching TRBD1 (6 bases). With 6 bases removed from V and 1 base from J, the gap between germline ends came to 12 bases. This CDR3 comprises 14 residues. The CDR3 region is CASSQQGFQETQYF. Written as DNA, the CDR3 is TGTGCCAGCAGCCAACAGGGTTTCCAAGAGACCCAGTACTTC.

This clonotype was detected ten times or more. The V call is TRBV5-1, the J call TRBJ2-3; maybe TRBD2 (5 bases). The V gene's germline CDR1 is SGHRS and CDR2 YFSETQ. Trimming cost V 4 bases and J 0 bases, with 12 bases left between them. CDR3 length: 15 amino acids. The CDR3 nucleotides are TGCGCCAGCAGCCCAGAGCGGTCTAGCACAGATACGCAGTATTTT. This codes for CASSPERSSTDTQYF. Using reference TRBV5-1 and TRBJ2-3 for the parts outside the CDR3, the full variable domain is KAGVTQTPRYLIKTRGQQVTLSCSPISGHRSVSWYQQTPGQGLQFLFEYFSETQRNKGNFPGRFSGRQFSNSRSEMNVSTLELGDSALYLCASSPERSSTDTQYFGPGTRLTVL.

This clonotype came up a few times. CDR3 bases: TGCAGTGCTGGAAGACTAGCGGGAGTGGACAATGAGCAGTTCTTC. It is translated as CSAGRLAGVDNEQFF. The chain links TRBV20-1 to TRBJ2-1, with 12 bases fitting TRBD2. This CDR3 comprises 15 residues. V dropped 5 bases and J dropped 5; count of bases not matched to a gene: 7. Germline V gene data show CDR1 as DFQATT and CDR2 as SNEGSKA (reference sequence).

This clonotype was detected ten times or more. This chain links TRBV28 with TRBJ2-7; the D gene could be TRBD1 or TRBD2 (5 bases each). Trimming stripped 5 bases from V and 2 bases from J, with 16 bases between. The CDR3 spans 15 residues. Germline CDR1 reads MDHEN; CDR2 reads SYDVKM. The CDR3 bases are TGTGCCAGCAGTCTGATTGCCGGGACGGCCTACGAGCAGTACTTC. Its translation: CASSLIAGTAYEQYF.

This clonotype was detected many times. CDR3 region: CASSLGGAGQAYEQYF. In nucleotides, the CDR3 is TGTGCCAGCAGTTTAGGGGGGGCGGGACAGGCCTACGAGCAGTACTTC. The V and J genes are TRBV12-3 or TRBV12-4 and TRBJ2-7; the match to TRBD1 covers 8 bases. J lost 2 bases, V lost 1 base, and 7 bases had no gene match. The CDR3 is made up of 16 amino acids.